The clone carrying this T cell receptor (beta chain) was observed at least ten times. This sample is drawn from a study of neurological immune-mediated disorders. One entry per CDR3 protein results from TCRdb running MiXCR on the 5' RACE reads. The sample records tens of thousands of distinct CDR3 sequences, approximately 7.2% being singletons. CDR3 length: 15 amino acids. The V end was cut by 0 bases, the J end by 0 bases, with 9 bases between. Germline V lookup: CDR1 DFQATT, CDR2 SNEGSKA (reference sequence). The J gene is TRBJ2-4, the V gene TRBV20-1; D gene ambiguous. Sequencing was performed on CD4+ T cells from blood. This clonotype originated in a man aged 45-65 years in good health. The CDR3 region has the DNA TGCAGTGCTAGAGATATGAGATTAGCCAAAAACATTCAGTACTTC. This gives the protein CSARDMRLAKNIQYF.